The sample holds one count of the clone carrying this TCR beta chain. The target antigen is unknown. This record comes from a study of cytomegalovirus exposure and HLA in healthy donors. Points from the study as a whole: Cytomegalovirus-associated status was assigned to more than 150 TCR beta chains. For most TCR beta V segments, an earlier analysis put the productive rate at about 87% or about 30% of the time. In a later analysis, several top co-occurrence clusters appeared linked to parvovirus B19, influenza, CMV and Epstein-Barr virus.

CDR3 length: 15 amino acids. Germline V lookup: CDR1 SGHDT, CDR2 YYEEEE. The junction had 4 bases not matched to a gene; V was cut back by 1 base and J by 2 bases. Donors showed nominal health when sampled, although they likely had unrecorded immune exposures. The PCR was carried out with 60 Vbeta primers and 13 Jbeta primers. Assay: immunoSEQ multiplex PCR; the TCRdb copy retains only in-frame clones and omits some. The repertoire has roughly 56,000 clones, 65% to 85% of them found once; the top ten carry 2.5%. This clonotype originated in a boy aged 5-17 years in good health and CMV-seropositive. The sample taken for sequencing was PBMCs. The chain couples TRBV5-6 to TRBJ1-2; 8 nucleotides match TRBD1. The DNA for the CDR3 is TGTGCCAGCAGCTTGTTGGACAGGGAAAACTATGGCTACACCTTC. Its translation is CASSLLDRENYGYTF. The entire variable domain, with the rest obtained from reference TRBV5-6 and TRBJ1-2, is as follows: DAGVTQSPTHLIKTRGQQVTLRCSPKSGHDTVSWYQQALGQGPQFIFQYYEEEERQRGNFPDRFSGHQFPNYSSELNVNALLLGDSALYLCASSLLDRENYGYTFGSGTRLTVV.